This T cell receptor (beta chain) was retrieved from a study of shared clonotypes between healthy human individuals. The protocol was immunoSEQ multiplex PCR, while the TCRdb copy is restricted to in-frame clones and leaves out a portion. The sample includes approximately 810,000 clones, approximately 92% of them seen just once. CD45RO-negative, CCR7-positively selected cells formed the naive CD8 fraction, excluding terminally differentiated effector memory CD45RA+ cells. Sequenced input: naive CD8+ T cells sorted from blood. The sequence came from a young man in good health.

The DNA for the CDR3 is TGTGCCAGCAGTAAAATGGCGGGGGGCCAGCCCCAGCATTTT. Amino acids: CASSKMAGGQPQHF. The chain recombines TRBV28 with TRBJ1-5, with D perhaps TRBD1 (6 bases). V was trimmed by 5 bases and J by 7 bases, leaving 15 bases between them. Germline V CDR1 and CDR2: MDHEN, SYDVKM. This CDR3 has 14 residues.